This TCR beta chain was observed in a study of OX40 agonist ivuxolimab in advanced cancers. Clones were sequenced by immunoSEQ multiplex PCR, and TCRdb holds only the in-frame ones, with some missing. The repertoire holds about 84,000 clones, with approximately 89% as singletons. This specimen consisted of CD4+ or CD8+ T cells sorted from blood, obtained in a trial of the OX40 agonist ivuxolimab. The TCR was taken from an adult with an advanced solid tumor such as melanoma, head and neck, liver or kidney cancer.

The CDR3 spells CASSQDGGLKRYEQYF. DNA for the CDR3: TGCGCCAGCAGCCAAGACGGTGGGCTCAAGCGGTACGAGCAGTACTTC. The chain recombines TRBV4-3 with TRBJ2-7, with D possibly being TRBD2 (5 bases). V lost 0 bases and J lost 4, with 16 bases in between. This CDR3 has 16 amino acids. Germline lookup yields CDR1 LGHNA and CDR2 YSLEER.